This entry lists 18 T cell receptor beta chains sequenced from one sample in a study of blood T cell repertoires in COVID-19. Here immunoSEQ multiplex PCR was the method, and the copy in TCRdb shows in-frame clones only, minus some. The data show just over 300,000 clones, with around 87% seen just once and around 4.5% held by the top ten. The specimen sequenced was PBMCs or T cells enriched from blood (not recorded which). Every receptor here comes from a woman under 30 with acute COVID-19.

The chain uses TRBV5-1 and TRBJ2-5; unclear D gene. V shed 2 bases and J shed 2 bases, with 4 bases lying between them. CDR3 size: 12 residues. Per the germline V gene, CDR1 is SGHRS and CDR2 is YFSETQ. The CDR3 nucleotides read TGCGCCAGCAGCTTCCCGCAAGAGACCCAGTACTTC. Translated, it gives CASSFPQETQYF.

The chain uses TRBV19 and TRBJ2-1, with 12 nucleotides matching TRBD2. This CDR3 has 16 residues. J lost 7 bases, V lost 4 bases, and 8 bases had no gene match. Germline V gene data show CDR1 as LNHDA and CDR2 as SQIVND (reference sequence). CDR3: CASSRAPGTSGNEQFF. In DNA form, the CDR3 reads TGTGCCAGTAGTAGAGCCCCCGGGACTAGCGGGAATGAGCAGTTCTTC. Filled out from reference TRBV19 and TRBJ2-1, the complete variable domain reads DGGITQSPKYLFRKEGQNVTLSCEQNLNHDAMYWYRQDPGQGLRLIYYSQIVNDFQKGDIAEGYSVSREKKESFPLTVTSAQKNPTAFYLCASSRAPGTSGNEQFFGPGTRLTVL.

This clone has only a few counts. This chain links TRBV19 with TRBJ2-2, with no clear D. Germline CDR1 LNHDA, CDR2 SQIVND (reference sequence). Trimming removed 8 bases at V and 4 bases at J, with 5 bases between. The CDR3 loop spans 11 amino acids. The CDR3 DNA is TGTGCCAGTTGCGGCACCGGGGAGCTGTTTTTT. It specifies CASCGTGELFF.

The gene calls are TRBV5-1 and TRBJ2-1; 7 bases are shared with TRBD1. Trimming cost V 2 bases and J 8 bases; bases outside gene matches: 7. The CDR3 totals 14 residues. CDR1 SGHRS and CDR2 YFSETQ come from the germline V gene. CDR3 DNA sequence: TGCGCCAGCAGCTTACAGGGGCTTGGATATGAGCAGTTCTTC. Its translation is CASSLQGLGYEQFF. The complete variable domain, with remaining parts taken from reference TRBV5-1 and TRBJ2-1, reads KAGVTQTPRYLIKTRGQQVTLSCSPISGHRSVSWYQQTPGQGLQFLFEYFSETQRNKGNFPGRFSGRQFSNSRSEMNVSTLELGDSALYLCASSLQGLGYEQFFGPGTRLTVL.

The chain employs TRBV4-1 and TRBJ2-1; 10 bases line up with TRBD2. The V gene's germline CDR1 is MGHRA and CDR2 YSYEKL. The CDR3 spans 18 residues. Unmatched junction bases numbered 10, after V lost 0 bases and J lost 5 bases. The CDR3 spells CASSQEGTRLAGNNEQFF. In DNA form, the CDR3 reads TGCGCCAGCAGCCAAGAGGGAACCCGACTAGCGGGTAACAATGAGCAGTTCTTC.

CDR3 loop: CASSARDFYGYTF. In DNA form, the CDR3 reads TGTGCCAGCAGCGCCCGGGACTTCTATGGCTACACCTTC. The gene calls are TRBV7-9 and TRBJ1-2, with D possibly TRBD1 on 5 matching bases. CDR1 SEHNR and CDR2 FQNEAQ come from the germline V gene (reference sequence). Deletions cut 5 bases from V and 4 bases from J, with 11 bases between. The CDR3 length is 13 residues.

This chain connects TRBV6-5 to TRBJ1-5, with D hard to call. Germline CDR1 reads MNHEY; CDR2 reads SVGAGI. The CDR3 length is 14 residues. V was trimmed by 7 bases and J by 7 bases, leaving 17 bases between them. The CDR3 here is CASTMREGGQPQHF. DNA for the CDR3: TGTGCCAGCACCATGAGGGAAGGTGGACAGCCCCAGCATTTT.

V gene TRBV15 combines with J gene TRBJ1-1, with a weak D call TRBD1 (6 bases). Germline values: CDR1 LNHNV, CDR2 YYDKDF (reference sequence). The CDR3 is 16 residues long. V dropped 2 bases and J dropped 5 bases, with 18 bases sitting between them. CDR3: CATSRTPQGKGTEAFF. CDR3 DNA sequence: TGTGCCACCAGCAGAACCCCTCAGGGGAAAGGGACTGAAGCTTTCTTT.

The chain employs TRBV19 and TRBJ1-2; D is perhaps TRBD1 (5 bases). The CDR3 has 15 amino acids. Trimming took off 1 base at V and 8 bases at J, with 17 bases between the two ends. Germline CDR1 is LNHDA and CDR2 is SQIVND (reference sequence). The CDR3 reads CASSIGGDPLQGYTF. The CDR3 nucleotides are TGTGCCAGTAGTATAGGGGGGGACCCATTGCAAGGCTACACCTTC.

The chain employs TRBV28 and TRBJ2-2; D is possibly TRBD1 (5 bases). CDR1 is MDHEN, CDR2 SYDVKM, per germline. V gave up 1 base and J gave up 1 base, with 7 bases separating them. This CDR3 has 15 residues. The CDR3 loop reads CASSLFQGNTGELFF. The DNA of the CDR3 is TGTGCCAGCAGTTTATTCCAGGGGAACACCGGGGAGCTGTTTTTT.

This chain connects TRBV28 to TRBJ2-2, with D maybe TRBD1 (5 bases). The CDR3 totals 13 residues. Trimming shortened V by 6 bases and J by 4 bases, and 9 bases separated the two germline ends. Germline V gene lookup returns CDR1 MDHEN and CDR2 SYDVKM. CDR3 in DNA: TGTGCCAGCAGCCCCGACAGCACCGGGGAGCTGTTTTTT. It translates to CASSPDSTGELFF.

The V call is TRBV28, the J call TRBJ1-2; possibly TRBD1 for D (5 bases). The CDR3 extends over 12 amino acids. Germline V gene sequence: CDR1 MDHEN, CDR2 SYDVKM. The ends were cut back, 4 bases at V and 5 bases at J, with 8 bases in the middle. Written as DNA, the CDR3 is TGTGCCAGCAGTTCCGGGGGGTATGGCTACACCTTC. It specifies CASSSGGYGYTF.

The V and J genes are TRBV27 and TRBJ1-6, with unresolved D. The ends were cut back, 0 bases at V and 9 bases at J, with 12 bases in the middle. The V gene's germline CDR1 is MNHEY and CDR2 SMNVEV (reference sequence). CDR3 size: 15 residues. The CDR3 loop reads CASSLSSISGSPLHF. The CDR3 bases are TGTGCCAGCAGTTTATCCTCCATATCCGGTTCACCCCTCCACTTT.

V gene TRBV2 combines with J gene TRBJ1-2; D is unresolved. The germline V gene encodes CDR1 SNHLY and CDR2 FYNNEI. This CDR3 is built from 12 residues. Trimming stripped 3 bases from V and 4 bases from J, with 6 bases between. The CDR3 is CASSEQVYGYTF. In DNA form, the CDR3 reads TGTGCCAGCAGTGAGCAGGTCTATGGCTACACCTTC.

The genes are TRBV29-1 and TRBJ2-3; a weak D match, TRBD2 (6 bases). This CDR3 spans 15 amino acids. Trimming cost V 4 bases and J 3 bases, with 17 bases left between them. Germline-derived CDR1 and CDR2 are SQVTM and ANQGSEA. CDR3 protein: CSVVHGSGSTDTQYF. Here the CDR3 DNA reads TGCAGCGTTGTGCACGGGAGCGGGTCTACAGATACGCAGTATTTT.

The CDR3 protein is CASSWRTGLGNEQFF. CDR3 nucleotides: TGCGCCAGCAGCTGGAGAACGGGACTAGGCAATGAGCAGTTCTTC. The chain recombines TRBV5-1 with TRBJ2-1; TRBD2 aligns across 8 bases. This CDR3 comprises 15 residues. V lost 3 bases, J lost 6 bases, and 8 bases stayed unmatched. Germline CDR1 is SGHRS and CDR2 is YFSETQ.

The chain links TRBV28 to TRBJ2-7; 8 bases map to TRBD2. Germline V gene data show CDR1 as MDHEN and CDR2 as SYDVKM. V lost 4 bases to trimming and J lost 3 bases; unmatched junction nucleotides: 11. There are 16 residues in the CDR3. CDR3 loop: CASSYPVSGGDYEQYF. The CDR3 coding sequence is TGTGCCAGCAGTTACCCCGTTTCGGGAGGGGACTACGAGCAGTACTTC.

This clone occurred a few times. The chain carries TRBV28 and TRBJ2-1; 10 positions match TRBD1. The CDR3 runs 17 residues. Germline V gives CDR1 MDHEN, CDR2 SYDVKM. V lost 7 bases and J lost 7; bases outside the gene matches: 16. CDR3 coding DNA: TGTGCCAGCACTTCATATCCGGGACAGGGGTTGGGGAATGAGCAGTTCTTC. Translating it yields CASTSYPGQGLGNEQFF.